This T cell receptor beta chain was obtained from a study of cytomegalovirus exposure and HLA in healthy donors (TCRdb year 2017). Study-level background: In an earlier analysis of approximately 500 of the donors, approximately 260 Gb of sequence data and 117 million unique TCR beta sequences from some 170 million T cells were reported. Typing coverage varied by locus: 629-630 donors for A, B, C, DRB1 and DQB1; around 560 for DQA1; 606 for DPA1; roughly 450 for DPB1. Class I and class II HLA loci were covered by the typing at four-digit resolution. The study was designed to test whether signatures of past pathogen exposure could be identified by cataloging public T cell receptors. Donor age, sex, ethnicity and CMV serostatus were collected together with the repertoire data. An early release that covered about 600 HLA-typed donors contained approximately 300 gigabases of sequencing data and 80 million or so unique TCR sequences. In a later genetic analysis, genome-wide SNP genotypes for about three fifths of the 666 donors were used, and that subset was treated as a discovery cohort. The study profiled the T cell repertoires of hundreds of subjects by immunosequencing and related them to cytomegalovirus serostatus. Across approximately 400 genotyped donors of the cohort, an average of about 240,000 unique TCR beta nucleotide sequences per donor were sequenced, and about a sixth of those sequences were non-productive. A later analysis re-examined previously published TCR beta repertoires from roughly 720 donors and added high-resolution HLA genotyping to investigate patterns of TCR occurrence. The later analysis used no new phenotypic data to find candidate immune exposures, relying instead on TCR beta sequences and their occurrence across donors. Among the roughly 410 genotyped donors, under 90% belonged to the genetic ancestry cluster associated with self-reported Caucasian donors. Roughly five DR-DQ haplotypes were treated as single units for association and clustering because of strong linkage in the cohort. An earlier analysis of a few hundred of the donors applied high-throughput TCR beta sequencing to assess whether each TCR beta V gene segment acted as functional or pseudogenic. High-throughput TCR immunosequencing, statistical association of individual TCRs with disease status, and machine learning were combined to predict cytomegalovirus infection status. Every discovery cohort repertoire had been produced on one sequencing platform. In addition to the first cohort of 500 to 850 subjects, a separate validation cohort of under 150 different subjects was used. On the study overall, not on this receptor specifically: In a later analysis, most CMV-associated TCR beta chains were found to appear HLA-restricted, with HLA associations seemingly driven largely by CMV exposure. The study gave a list of about 150 TCR beta chains associated with cytomegalovirus. In this cohort, only TCR beta chains were sequenced, and detectable features were limited by the absence of alpha or paired-chain data. A later analysis associated roughly 17,000 TCR beta sequences with specific HLA alleles at a false discovery rate of 0.05. Because HLA typing was missing for some donors at each locus, association tests included only the typed subset. A later genetic analysis associated a missense DCLRE1C variant with V-gene and J-gene trimming of TCR beta chains, and an independent cohort replicated the association. Broadly in line with IMGT annotations, most TCR beta V segments showed up in productive rearrangements about 87% or about 30% of the time in an earlier analysis of several hundred of the donors. Across donors, most TCR sequences were observed very rarely, whereas some public TCRs were present in many individuals. The 87-base-pair reads could not distinguish some IMGT-functional V segments, including TRBV6-2 and TRBV6-3, so those segments were excluded. The presence/absence analyses assumed that sequencing depth was roughly uniform across donors, and that assumption may not be true. In a later analysis, HLA-associated TCR beta chains were found to be more clonally expanded and to have lower generation probabilities than equally common non-associated chains. A further reported finding was that TCR beta sequences accurately predicted the HLA-A and HLA-B alleles for most subjects in the first cohort. According to a later genetic analysis, donors in an Asian-associated ancestry cluster had fewer N-insertions in productive TCRs than the approximately 690-donor mean. In both the original and validation cohorts, the classifier was reported to diagnose cytomegalovirus status with high specificity and sensitivity. Seventeen rarely observed V segments, including chromosome 9 orphons, were excluded from the earlier analysis of approximately 500 of the donors because counts were too low. It was suggested by the authors that the approach could potentially be generalized to other disease states and immunological phenotypes. The sequencing pipeline was judged likely to have produced a cluster of highly shared sequence variants as a technical artifact. In a later analysis, TCR association rates were found to vary across HLA loci, with the most associated TCRs seen for DRB1 alleles and the fewest for HLA-C alleles. The only immune exposure information available for the cohort was CMV serostatus. A later analysis reported that several top co-occurrence clusters appeared linked to parvovirus B19, influenza, CMV and Epstein-Barr virus. In vitro tests confirmed that a few of the cytomegalovirus-associated TCR beta chains recognize cytomegalovirus antigens. When HLA alleles, especially DR and DQ, strongly co-occurred, attributing TCR associations to individual alleles was difficult. Correlated functional status among segregating V segments might be attributable to linkage disequilibrium, but an unknown experimental factor could not be ruled out.

In total, 666 healthy bone marrow donors made up the cohort. All cohort members were sampled while nominally healthy, although unrecorded immune exposures were likely present. The donor tested CMV seropositive, placing the donor among the approximately 290 seropositive members of the cohort. Every donor gave a peripheral blood sample, and the peripheral blood mononuclear cells from that sample were used for TCR beta sequencing. Genomic DNA extraction from the blood cell samples was performed with the Qiagen DNeasy Blood Extraction Kit. Library preparation used the immunoSEQ multiplex PCR assay. The multiplex PCR relied on a mix of 60 forward primers for TCR Vbeta segments and 13 reverse primers for TCR Jbeta segments. The CDR3 region of rearranged TCR beta genes was amplified from genomic DNA with a multiplex PCR assay. On the Illumina HiSeq System, the amplified TCR beta libraries were sequenced as 87-base-pair reads. As for how the authors treated the data: In a later analysis, roughly 80 million unique TCR beta chains were counted across the 500 to 700 repertoires, and around 10 million of these chains were shared by at least two donors. Raw reads were error-corrected and collapsed into unique sequences by a nearest-neighbor algorithm in which closely related sequences were merged to remove PCR and sequencing errors. CDR3 sequences were aligned to IMGT reference sequences to assign V, D and J gene segments. For a sequence to be retained, a match of at least six nucleotides was required to both a V gene segment and a J gene segment. A rearrangement was called productive if the CDR3 had no stop codons and remained in frame with V and J, and every other rearrangement was called non-productive. CDR3 was defined according to IMGT convention as the region running from the second conserved V-encoded cysteine to the conserved J-encoded phenylalanine. Sequences without an unambiguous match to a single V gene segment were excluded from the earlier analysis of a few hundred of the donors. An earlier analysis of over 450 of the donors classified V segments as functional when productive rearrangements were above 56.7% and as segregating when the standard deviation between donors was above 5%. A statistical classification framework was developed to diagnose cytomegalovirus status using the catalog of TCR beta chain sequences. V and J gene assignment, in a later analysis, came from comparing TCR nucleotide sequences with IMGT/GENE-DB human TR gene sequences. In a later analysis, CDR3 sequences and most-parsimonious VDJ recombination scenarios were assigned using the TCRdist pipeline. In a later analysis, every TCR beta chain was defined by the combination of its CDR3 amino acid sequence and its V-gene family, and reads without a unique V-gene family were dropped. In a later analysis, 550 to 650 highly shared, low-generation-probability nucleotide sequences were removed to address suspected cross-contamination and a sequencing artifact. In a later analysis, a clonal expansion index for each public chain was calculated from normalized within-repertoire ranks of inferred template counts. Generation probabilities in a later analysis came from a VDJ recombination model fitted to out-of-frame rearrangements, and those results were checked against IGoR. Hypergeometric tests were used in a later analysis to score TCR-TCR, TCR-HLA and TCR-CMV co-occurrence, with a repertoire-size bias correction applied to the TCR pairs. A later analysis estimated false discovery rates by permuting HLA or CMV assignments 20 times. In a later analysis, co-occurring TCRs were grouped with DBSCAN, and TCRdist sequence similarity was added when clustering was performed within HLA-allele-positive subsets. Repertoires with fewer than 30,000 or more than 120,000 public chains, plus five repertoires with anomalous nucleotide sharing, were excluded from co-occurrence clustering. TCRdb provides this immuneACCESS table in a form limited to in-frame rearrangements. Some clones are lacking; in checked studies, under half of them reflect an unresolved V gene, and why the rest are absent is not known. Clonal size and the V and J genes are those of that table, whereas D and trimming came from the DNA. Across this sample there are under 200,000 clones, with roughly three quarters seen only once. Over 3% of the sample is held by the ten biggest clonotypes.

Per the germline V gene (reference sequence), GTSNPN is the CDR1 and SVGIG is the CDR2. Here V drops 2 bases and J drops 5 bases, and the junction holds 8 bases not matched to any gene. From the cysteine through the phenylalanine, the CDR3 covers 14 amino acids. The only DNA kept is the CDR3, 42 bases in frame from the first base. For this clone: Its binding antigen is unknown. Base-call qualities are not available, and no considerably larger clone is one nucleotide away.

The rearranged chain carries TRBV30 and TRBJ2-5, and TRBD2 matches 7 of the central bases. The receptor's source is a woman aged 50 to 60 in good health and CMV-seropositive. Specimen: PBMCs. The CDR3 has the sequence CAWSSSGGGETQYF. At the DNA level, the sequence is TGTGCCTGGAGTTCTAGCGGCGGAGGGGAGACCCAGTACTTC.